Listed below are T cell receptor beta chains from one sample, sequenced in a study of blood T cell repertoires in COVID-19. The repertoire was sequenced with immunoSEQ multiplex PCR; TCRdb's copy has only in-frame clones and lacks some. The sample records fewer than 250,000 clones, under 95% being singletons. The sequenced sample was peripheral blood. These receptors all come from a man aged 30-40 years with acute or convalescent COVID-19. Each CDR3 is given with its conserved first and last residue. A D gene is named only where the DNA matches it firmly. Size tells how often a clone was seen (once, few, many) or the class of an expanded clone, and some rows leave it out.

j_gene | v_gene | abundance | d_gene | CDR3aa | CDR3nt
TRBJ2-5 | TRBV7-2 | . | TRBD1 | CASRPTDRGQETQYF | TGTGCCAGCAGACCTACGGACAGGGGCCAAGAGACCCAGTACTTC
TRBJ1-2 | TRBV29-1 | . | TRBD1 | CSVEDRDRVGGYTF | TGCAGCGTTGAAGACCGGGACAGGGTGGGAGGCTACACCTTC
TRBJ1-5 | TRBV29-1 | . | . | CSVDGGAGQPQHF | TGCAGCGTTGATGGAGGGGCAGGTCAGCCCCAGCATTTT
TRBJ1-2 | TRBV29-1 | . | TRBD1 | CSVEYGQGFYGYTF | TGCAGCGTTGAGTACGGACAGGGATTCTATGGCTACACCTTC
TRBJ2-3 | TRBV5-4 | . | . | CASRKTLSTDTQYF | TGTGCCAGCAGGAAGACACTTAGCACAGATACGCAGTATTTT
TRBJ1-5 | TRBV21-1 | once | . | CASSRGDSNQPQHF | TGTGCCAGCAGCAGGGGAGATAGCAATCAGCCCCAGCATTTT
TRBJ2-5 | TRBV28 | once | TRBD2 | CASSFQRGAPQYF | TGTGCCAGCAGTTTCCAGCGGGGGGCCCCACAGTACTTC
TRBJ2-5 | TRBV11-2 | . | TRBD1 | CASSLHGGDRGFQETQYF | TGTGCCAGCAGCTTACATGGGGGAGACAGGGGATTCCAAGAGACCCAGTACTTC
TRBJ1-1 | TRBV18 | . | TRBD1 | CASSLTGDTEAFF | TGTGCCAGCTCACTAACAGGGGACACTGAAGCTTTCTTT
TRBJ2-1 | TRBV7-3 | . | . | CASSREGRATNEQFF | TGTGCCAGCAGTAGGGAAGGCAGGGCAACTAATGAGCAGTTCTTC
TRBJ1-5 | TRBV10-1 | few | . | CASSTNRDQPQHF | TGCGCCAGCAGTACAAACAGGGATCAGCCCCAGCATTTT
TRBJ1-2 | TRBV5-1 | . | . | CASSIDRDYGYTF | TGCGCCAGCAGCATCGACAGAGACTATGGCTACACCTTC
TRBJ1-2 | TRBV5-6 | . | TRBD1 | CASSYVGQPTGYTF | TGTGCCAGCAGTTACGTGGGACAGCCCACTGGCTACACCTTC
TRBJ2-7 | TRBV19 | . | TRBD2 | CASSIWGGGSYEQYF | TGTGCCAGTAGTATTTGGGGCGGGGGCTCCTACGAGCAGTACTTC
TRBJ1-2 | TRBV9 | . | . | CASSSQGLYGYTF | TGTGCCAGCAGCTCACAGGGCCTCTATGGCTACACCTTC
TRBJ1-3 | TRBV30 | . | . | CASRWGGLGNTIYF | TGTGCCTCCCGATGGGGTGGACTCGGAAACACCATATATTTT
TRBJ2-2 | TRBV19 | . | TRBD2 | CASDWGGSGELFF | TGTGCCTCCGACTGGGGGGGTTCCGGGGAGCTGTTTTTT
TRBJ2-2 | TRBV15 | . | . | CATSRDMESGELFF | TGTGCCACCAGCAGAGATATGGAGAGCGGGGAGCTGTTTTTT
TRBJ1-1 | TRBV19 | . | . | CASSRGLHTEAFF | TGTGCCAGTAGTAGGGGACTCCACACTGAAGCTTTCTTT
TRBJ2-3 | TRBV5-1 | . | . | CASLDITTDTQYF | TGCGCCAGCTTGGACATTACCACAGATACGCAGTATTTT
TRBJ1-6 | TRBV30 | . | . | CAWSVRLTEGESPLHF | TGTGCCTGGAGTGTACGACTCACCGAGGGCGAGTCACCCCTCCACTTT
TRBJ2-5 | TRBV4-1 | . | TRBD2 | CASSRNAGTSGETQYF | TGCGCCAGCAGCCGGAACGCCGGGACTAGCGGGGAGACCCAGTACTTC
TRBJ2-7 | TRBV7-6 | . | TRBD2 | CASSLGAGVKYEQYF | TGTGCCAGCAGCTTAGGCGCGGGAGTTAAGTACGAGCAGTACTTC
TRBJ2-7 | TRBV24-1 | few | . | CATSAPLGDGNYEQYF | TGTGCCACCAGTGCGCCATTAGGGGATGGCAACTACGAGCAGTACTTC
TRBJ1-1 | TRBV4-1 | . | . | CASSRVAGGGPLAEAFF | TGCGCCAGCAGCCGCGTCGCGGGAGGGGGACCGTTAGCTGAAGCTTTCTTT
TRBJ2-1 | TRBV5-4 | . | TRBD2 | CASSLEPGLVFNEQFF | TGTGCCAGCAGCTTGGAACCGGGACTAGTTTTCAATGAGCAGTTCTTC
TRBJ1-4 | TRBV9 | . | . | CASSVGQGGEKLFF | TGTGCCAGCAGCGTAGGCCAGGGAGGTGAAAAACTGTTTTTT
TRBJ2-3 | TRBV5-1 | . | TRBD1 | CASSPGQGGTDTQYF | TGCGCCAGCAGCCCGGGACAGGGGGGCACAGATACGCAGTATTTT
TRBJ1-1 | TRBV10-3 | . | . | CAISVSVSNTEAFF | TGTGCCATCAGTGTTAGTGTTTCGAACACTGAAGCTTTCTTT
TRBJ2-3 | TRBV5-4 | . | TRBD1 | CASSQTGRRTQYF | TGTGCCAGCAGCCAGACAGGGCGGCGTACGCAGTATTTT
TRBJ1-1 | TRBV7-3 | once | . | CASSQQGRTEAFF | TGTGCCAGCAGCCAACAGGGAAGGACTGAAGCTTTCTTT
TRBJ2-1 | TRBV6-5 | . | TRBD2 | CASILRTSGYNEQFF | TGTGCCAGCATCCTTAGGACTAGCGGGTACAATGAGCAGTTCTTC
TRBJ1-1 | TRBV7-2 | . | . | CASSSRTWTVMNTEAFF | TGTGCCAGCAGCTCAAGAACGTGGACAGTGATGAACACTGAAGCTTTCTTT
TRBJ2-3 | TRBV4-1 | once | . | CASSQDRIGTQYF | TGCGCCAGCAGCCAAGATCGAATCGGTACGCAGTATTTT
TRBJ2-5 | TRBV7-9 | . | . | CASSSIVRAETQYF | TGTGCCAGCAGCTCGATAGTGAGGGCAGAGACCCAGTACTTC
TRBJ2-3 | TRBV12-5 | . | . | CASGSLGTSDTQYF | TGTGCTAGTGGTTCCCTCGGGACTTCAGATACGCAGTATTTT
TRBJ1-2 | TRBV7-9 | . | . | CAILGPNYGYTF | TGTGCCATACTGGGGCCTAACTATGGCTACACCTTC
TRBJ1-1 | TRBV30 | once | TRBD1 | CAWSVGGQGGQKAFF | TGTGCCTGGAGTGTAGGGGGCCAGGGAGGACAGAAAGCTTTCTTT
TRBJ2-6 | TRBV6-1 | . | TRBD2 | CASSELRGGYSGANVLTF | TGTGCCAGCAGTGAATTGCGGGGGGGGTACTCTGGGGCCAACGTCCTGACTTTC
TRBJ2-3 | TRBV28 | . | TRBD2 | CASSLGGRRRWLTSTDTQYF | TGTGCCAGCAGTTTGGGCGGGAGAAGGCGGTGGTTAACTAGCACAGATACGCAGTATTTT
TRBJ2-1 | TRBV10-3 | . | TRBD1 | CAISKGTGDNEQFF | TGTGCCATCAGTAAAGGGACAGGAGACAATGAGCAGTTCTTC
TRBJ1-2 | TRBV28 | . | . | CASSFGRANYGYTF | TGTGCCAGCAGTTTCGGCAGGGCAAACTATGGCTACACCTTC
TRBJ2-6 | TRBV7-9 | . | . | CASSPTESGANVLTF | TGTGCCAGCAGCCCAACAGAGTCTGGGGCCAACGTCCTGACTTTC
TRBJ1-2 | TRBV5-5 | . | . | CASSLARGSQLLYTF | TGTGCCAGCAGCTTGGCCCGCGGGTCCCAACTCCTCTACACCTTC
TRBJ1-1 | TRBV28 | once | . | CASSLVTGLVNTEAFF | TGTGCCAGCAGTTTAGTTACAGGCCTGGTGAACACTGAAGCTTTCTTT
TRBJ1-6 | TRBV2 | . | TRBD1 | CASSRSGQGDSPLHF | TGTGCCAGCAGTAGATCCGGACAGGGGGATTCACCCCTCCACTTT
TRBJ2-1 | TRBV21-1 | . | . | CASSLPPGTGCINEQFF | TGTGCCAGCAGCCTCCCGCCCGGGACAGGGTGTATTAATGAGCAGTTCTTC
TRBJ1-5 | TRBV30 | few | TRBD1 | CAWSRGNQPQHF | TGTGCCTGGAGCAGGGGGAATCAGCCCCAGCATTTT
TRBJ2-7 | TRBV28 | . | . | CASREQGYEQYF | TGTGCCAGCAGAGAACAGGGCTACGAGCAGTACTTC
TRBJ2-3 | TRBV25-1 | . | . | CASRAGSLGRDTQYF | TGTGCCAGCAGGGCAGGGTCCCTAGGTCGGGATACGCAGTATTTT
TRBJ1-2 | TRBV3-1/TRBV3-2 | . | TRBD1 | CASSQGQGGYGYTF | TGTGCCAGCAGCCAAGGACAGGGGGGGTATGGCTACACCTTC
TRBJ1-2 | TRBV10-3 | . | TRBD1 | CAISESPGQVYGYTF | TGTGCCATCAGTGAGTCTCCCGGACAGGTTTATGGCTACACCTTC